Each of the 26 T cell receptor beta chains below was sequenced from the same sample in a study of T cell changes during pregnancy in multiple sclerosis. Profiling relied on immunoSEQ multiplex PCR, and the TCRdb table lists in-frame clones only, not all of them. Among 25,000 to 35,000 clones, roughly nine tenths were seen once, and the ten largest hold roughly 0.42%. The source was CD4+ T cells from peripheral blood mononuclear cells, collected in the second trimester of pregnancy. These receptors all come from a female donor in good health, enrolled as a control in a pregnancy study.

The chain joins TRBV19 to TRBJ2-2; 12 nucleotides line up with TRBD2. Looked up from germline, CDR1 is LNHDA and CDR2 is SQIVND (reference sequence). V lost 7 bases, J lost 5 bases, and 5 bases stayed unmatched. The CDR3 covers 15 residues. CDR3 in amino acids: CASKLAGGNTGELFF. For the CDR3, the DNA is TGTGCCAGTAAGCTAGCGGGAGGGAATACCGGGGAGCTGTTTTTT.

This chain uses TRBV7-9 with TRBJ2-1; 10 bases line up with TRBD2. Germline V gives CDR1 SEHNR, CDR2 FQNEAQ (reference sequence). CDR3 length equals 13 residues. V shed 5 bases, J shed 9 bases, and the junction held 4 bases outside the gene matches. CDR3 residues: CASSPGTSVEQFF. The CDR3 nucleotides are TGTGCCAGCAGCCCCGGGACTAGCGTTGAGCAGTTCTTC.

The V gene is TRBV10-2, the J gene TRBJ1-2; no definite D call. There are 14 residues in the CDR3. V lost 2 bases, J lost 0 bases, and 7 bases lay in between. Germline V gene lookup returns CDR1 WSHSY and CDR2 SAAADI. The CDR3 sequence: CASSESTANYGYTF. The CDR3 region has the DNA TGCGCCAGCAGTGAGAGCACAGCTAACTATGGCTACACCTTC.

The chain recombines TRBV11-2 with TRBJ2-7; 9 bases line up with TRBD2. J gave up 4 bases and V 0 bases, and 7 bases lay outside the gene matches. The CDR3 contains 16 residues. The germline V gene encodes CDR1 SGHAT and CDR2 FQNNGV. The CDR3 coding sequence is TGTGCCAGCAGCTTAGATATGTCTAGCGGGACTTACGAGCAGTACTTC. Translating it yields CASSLDMSSGTYEQYF. Full variable domain (missing parts from reference TRBV11-2 and TRBJ2-7): EAGVAQSPRYKIIEKRQSVAFWCNPISGHATLYWYQQILGQGPKLLIQFQNNGVVDDSQLPKDRFSAERLKGVDSTLKIQPAKLEDSAVYLCASSLDMSSGTYEQYFGPGTRLTVT.

The chain uses TRBV18 and TRBJ2-7, with D possibly TRBD1 on 6 matching bases. The germline V gene has CDR1 KGHSH and CDR2 LQKENI. Between the trimmed V and J ends, which lost 3 bases and 4 bases, there was a span of 16 bases. This CDR3 spans 15 amino acids. The CDR3 bases are TGTGCCAGCTCACCCCCGTCCCAGGGGAAGTACGAGCAGTACTTC. It encodes CASSPPSQGKYEQYF.

The chain is built from TRBV19 and TRBJ1-3; unclear D gene. Germline CDR1 LNHDA, CDR2 SQIVND (reference sequence). V was cut by 8 bases and J by 7 bases, with 15 bases left in between. The CDR3 is made up of 13 amino acids. The CDR3 loop is CASGSAGSNTIYF. The DNA of the CDR3 is TGTGCCAGTGGTTCAGCGGGGTCGAACACCATATATTTT. The full variable domain, its missing parts supplied by reference TRBV19 and TRBJ1-3, is DGGITQSPKYLFRKEGQNVTLSCEQNLNHDAMYWYRQDPGQGLRLIYYSQIVNDFQKGDIAEGYSVSREKKESFPLTVTSAQKNPTAFYLCASGSAGSNTIYFGEGSWLTVV.

This rearrangement joins TRBV30 to TRBJ2-5, with 15 bases that match TRBD2. CDR3 length equals 17 residues. Looked up from germline, CDR1 is GTSNPN and CDR2 is SVGIG (reference sequence). Trimming took 2 bases from V and 5 from J; bases not matched to a gene: 9. This chain's CDR3 is CAWSSGLAGGPGETQYF. CDR3 DNA sequence: TGTGCCTGGAGTTCCGGACTAGCGGGAGGGCCGGGGGAGACCCAGTACTTC.

V is TRBV29-1 and J is TRBJ1-3, with no clear D. Trimming pared 3 bases from V and 0 bases from J, leaving 12 bases between. Germline CDR1 SQVTM, CDR2 ANQGSEA. The CDR3 has 15 amino acids. The CDR3 spells CSVEGGRDSGNTIYF. Written as DNA, the CDR3 is TGCAGCGTTGAGGGTGGACGGGACTCTGGAAACACCATATATTTT.

The chain links TRBV5-5 to TRBJ1-2; 9 nucleotides match TRBD1. V gave up 4 bases and J gave up 4 bases; unmatched junction bases: 8. CDR3 length equals 15 residues. Germline V CDR1 and CDR2: SGHKS, YYEKEE (reference sequence). CDR3 DNA: TGTGCCAGCAGCCGGACAGGGGATGAGGGCTATGGCTACACCTTC. Amino acid sequence: CASSRTGDEGYGYTF.

The chain has TRBV14 and TRBJ1-2, with TRBD1 identical over 8 bases. Germline loops: CDR1 SGHDN, CDR2 FVKESK. The ends lost 1 base at V and 7 bases at J; junction bases unmatched: 11. This CDR3 is built from 16 residues. CDR3: CASSQVVYRGNVGYTF. CDR3 coding DNA: TGTGCCAGCAGCCAAGTCGTGTACAGGGGGAATGTTGGCTACACCTTC.

This clone was detected only once. The CDR3 DNA sequence: TGTGCCAGCTCACCCGTGGTCGGGGGTGGTGAAAAACTGTTTTTT. It encodes CASSPVVGGGEKLFF. The genes are TRBV18 and TRBJ1-4; the D gene is possibly TRBD1 (5 bases). The CDR3 consists of 15 residues. The ends were cut back, 3 bases at V and 7 bases at J, with 15 bases in the middle. CDR1 KGHSH and CDR2 LQKENI come from the germline V gene.

The chain carries TRBV28 and TRBJ2-6; D possibly corresponds to TRBD2 (6 bases). This CDR3 is built from 15 residues. Germline V gene data show CDR1 as MDHEN and CDR2 as SYDVKM. The V and J ends lost 3 bases and 1 base respectively, with 7 bases between them. In nucleotides, the CDR3 is TGTGCCAGCAGTTTCGGGACTTCTGGGGCCAACGTCCTGACTTTC. It translates to CASSFGTSGANVLTF.

This chain links TRBV7-2 with TRBJ2-7; tentative D call: TRBD1 (5 bases). The germline CDR1 and CDR2 sequences are SGHTA and FQGNSA. Trimming cost V 2 bases and J 6 bases, with 11 bases left between them. The CDR3 is 13 residues long. CDR3 in amino acids: CASSLKPQGEQYF. CDR3 nucleotide sequence: TGTGCCAGCAGCTTAAAACCTCAGGGCGAGCAGTACTTC.

The J gene is TRBJ1-1, the V gene TRBV15; tentatively, D is TRBD1 (6 bases). Germline loops: CDR1 LNHNV, CDR2 YYDKDF (reference sequence). Trimming left V 0 bases short and J 0 bases short, with 23 bases between. The CDR3 length is 20 residues. The CDR3 loop is CATSRDRKSRGAYMNTEAFF. The DNA of the CDR3 is TGTGCCACCAGCAGAGATCGGAAAAGTCGGGGGGCCTACATGAACACTGAAGCTTTCTTT.

This sequence joins TRBV2 and TRBJ1-6, with TRBD1 matching over 11 bases. In germline, CDR1 is SNHLY, CDR2 FYNNEI. This CDR3 contains 18 residues. Losses at the gene ends were 4 bases for V and 14 bases for J; bases not matched to a gene: 19. This CDR3 reads CASSGAGAGQGDARTLHF. DNA of the CDR3: TGTGCCAGCAGTGGAGCGGGGGCGGGACAGGGGGACGCCAGGACCCTCCACTTT.

The chain uses TRBV9 and TRBJ2-5, with 7 bases that match TRBD1. The J segment lost 5 bases and the V segment lost 0 bases, leaving 4 bases of the junction unmatched. Per the germline V gene, CDR1 is SGDLS and CDR2 is YYNGEE. The CDR3 extends over 14 amino acids. The DNA for the CDR3 is TGTGCCAGCAGCGTAGAGACAGGGTTGGAGACCCAGTACTTC. Amino acids: CASSVETGLETQYF.

A remark on this clone: The junction departs from germline at one end; a sequencing error may be responsible. The chain uses TRBV7-7 and TRBJ2-5; TRBD1 aligns across 7 bases. The J call is uncertain, as TRBJ2-7 better fits the DNA end. The CDR3 loop spans 13 amino acids. Per the germline V gene, CDR1 is SSHAT and CDR2 is FNYEAQ (reference sequence). CDR3 amino acids: CASSQDRVGEQYF. CDR3 DNA: TGTGCTAGCAGCCAAGACAGGGTAGGCGAGCAGTACTTC.

The chain employs TRBV5-1 and TRBJ1-2; possible D gene TRBD1, 6 bases. In germline, CDR1 is SGHRS, CDR2 YFSETQ. V was cut by 4 bases and J by 4 bases, with 14 bases left in between. This CDR3 spans 14 amino acids. Written as DNA, the CDR3 is TGCGCCAGCAGCCCAGGACAGTTGATCTATGGCTACACCTTC. Its translation is CASSPGQLIYGYTF. The full variable domain, rest sourced from reference TRBV5-1 and TRBJ1-2, is KAGVTQTPRYLIKTRGQQVTLSCSPISGHRSVSWYQQTPGQGLQFLFEYFSETQRNKGNFPGRFSGRQFSNSRSEMNVSTLELGDSALYLCASSPGQLIYGYTFGSGTRLTVV.

The CDR3 coding sequence is TGTGCCAGTAGTGTTTTTGCGGGGCCGGGTACGCAGTATTTT. Protein: CASSVFAGPGTQYF. The chain has TRBV19 and TRBJ2-3; a weak D match, TRBD2 (6 bases). In germline, CDR1 is LNHDA, CDR2 SQIVND (reference sequence). The CDR3 is 14 residues long. V lost 5 bases to trimming and J lost 8 bases, with 17 bases between them. The full variable domain, with the rest looked up from reference TRBV19 and TRBJ2-3, is DGGITQSPKYLFRKEGQNVTLSCEQNLNHDAMYWYRQDPGQGLRLIYYSQIVNDFQKGDIAEGYSVSREKKESFPLTVTSAQKNPTAFYLCASSVFAGPGTQYFGPGTRLTVL.

As DNA, the CDR3 is TGTGCCAGTAGTATAGGACTAGCGGGGGGGCGAAAATACAATGAGCAGTTCTTC. As protein: CASSIGLAGGRKYNEQFF. This chain connects TRBV19 to TRBJ2-1; TRBD2 matches at 14 bases. The CDR3 is 18 residues long. V lost 1 base, J lost 4 bases, and 6 bases stayed unmatched. Germline values: CDR1 LNHDA, CDR2 SQIVND (reference sequence).

This chain uses TRBV5-5 with TRBJ1-5, with 8 bases that match TRBD1. This CDR3 region has 13 residues. Germline values: CDR1 SGHKS, CDR2 YYEKEE (reference sequence). Trimming cost V 3 bases and J 4 bases; bases outside gene matches: 0. The CDR3 DNA reads as TGTGCCAGCAGCTGGACAGGGAATCAGCCCCAGCATTTT. It specifies CASSWTGNQPQHF.

The chain couples TRBV7-2 to TRBJ2-3, with 11 bases matching TRBD2. The CDR3 contains 16 residues. V lost 5 bases, J lost 2 bases, and 6 bases stayed unmatched. The germline V gene has CDR1 SGHTA and CDR2 FQGNSA. This CDR3 is CASSPLAGGPTDTQYF. Written as DNA, the CDR3 is TGTGCCAGCAGCCCGTTAGCGGGAGGGCCCACAGATACGCAGTATTTT.

The chain links TRBV4-3 to TRBJ1-1; D is uncertain. Per germline, CDR1 LGHNA and CDR2 YSLEER. The V end was cut by 1 base, the J end by 0 bases, with 6 bases between. This CDR3 has 14 residues. CDR3 DNA: TGCGCCAGCAGCCAAGTGACAATGAACACTGAAGCTTTCTTT. It is translated as CASSQVTMNTEAFF.

This clone appeared once. The chain joins TRBV18 to TRBJ1-2, with 12 positions matching TRBD1. Germline-derived CDR1 and CDR2 are KGHSH and LQKENI. The V gene end was trimmed by 6 bases and the J gene end by 4 bases; junction bases not matched to a gene: 3. CDR3 length equals 14 residues. Written as DNA, the CDR3 is TGTGCCAGCTCTCCGGGACAGGGGGCCTATGGCTACACCTTC. It is translated as CASSPGQGAYGYTF.

The V and J genes are TRBV11-2 and TRBJ2-1; tentative D call: TRBD1 (5 bases). The CDR3 is made up of 14 amino acids. V dropped 5 bases and J dropped 6 bases, with 14 bases sitting between them. Germline-derived CDR1 and CDR2 are SGHAT and FQNNGV. The CDR3 region is CASSRGASFNEQFF. The DNA for the CDR3 is TGTGCCAGCAGCCGTGGGGCATCGTTCAATGAGCAGTTCTTC.

This chain uses TRBV7-9 with TRBJ2-3; perhaps TRBD2 as D (6 bases). The CDR3 is made up of 12 amino acids. Germline V gene data show CDR1 as SEHNR and CDR2 as FQNEAQ (reference sequence). Trimming removed 4 bases at V and 15 bases at J, with 17 bases between. CDR3 residues: CASSSGLPGRYF. CDR3 DNA: TGTGCCAGCAGCTCGGGACTCCCGGGGCGATATTTT.